Following are 7 T cell receptor beta chains from one sample sequenced in a study of tumor-infiltrating lymphocytes in glioblastoma multiforme. Three nested ARM-PCR rounds with V-beta and C-beta primers built TCRB libraries. TCRdb re-called the multiplex PCR reads with MiXCR, one entry per CDR3 protein. The sample gives fewer than 11,000 distinct CDR3 sequences, less than 75% of which show up once; around 28% is in the top ten. Sequencing was performed on brain tumor tissue. These TCRs come from a male donor with glioblastoma.

As concerns this clonotype: Being one base from a much bigger clone, this may be a read error. The chain links TRBV12-3 or TRBV12-4 to TRBJ2-5, with D hard to call. The CDR3 has 11 residues. DNA of the CDR3: TGTGCCAGCAGTGTCTTGGAGACCCGGTACTTC. Protein: CASSVLETRYF.

This sequence joins TRBV21-1 and TRBJ2-1. TRBV21-1 is a pseudogene segment. The CDR3 length is 11 residues. The CDR3 nucleotides are TGTGCCGACGGGTGTCACAATGAGCAGTTCTTC. Protein product: CADGCHNEQFF.

The chain uses TRBV12-3 or TRBV12-4 and TRBJ2-7; D not resolved. V gave up 5 bases and J gave up 2 bases, with 10 bases separating them. The CDR3 extends over 13 amino acids. The CDR3 sequence: CASSLWATYEQYF. The CDR3 coding sequence is TGTGCCAGCAGTCTCTGGGCTACCTACGAGCAGTACTTC.

Concerning this clonotype: The germline gene is not matched at one end of the junction; a read error may be the cause. This sequence joins TRBV5-4 and TRBJ2-7; 8 bases line up with TRBD1. The CDR3 sequence is 15 residues long. Germline V gene data show CDR1 as SGHNT and CDR2 as YYREEE (reference sequence). The CDR3 nucleotides are TGTGCTAGCAGCTTTACCCAGGGGGCCACCCACGAGCAGTACTTC. This codes for CASSFTQGATHEQYF.

Points on this clonotype: The conserved phenylalanine or tryptophan normally closing the CDR3 is absent here, so this likely arose from a read error. V is TRBV12-3 or TRBV12-4 and J is TRBJ1-1; possibly TRBD1 for D (5 bases). This CDR3 region has 18 residues. Here the CDR3 reads CASTPGGQGTFLNAEAFC. CDR3 nucleotide sequence: TGTGCCAGCACCCCTGGGGGTCAGGGTACATTCTTGAACGCTGAAGCTTTCTGT.

As for this clonotype: One end of the junction varies from germline; a read error may be responsible. V gene TRBV6-1 combines with J gene TRBJ2-7; D might be TRBD2 (6 bases). CDR3 length equals 14 residues. The germline gives CDR1 MNHNS, CDR2 SASEGT. The CDR3 coding sequence is TGTGCCGGCAGTGGCCGGGACTCCCCATGGGAGCAGTATTTC. Its translation: CAGSGRDSPWEQYF.

The chain has TRBV11-2 and TRBJ1-2; D is perhaps TRBD1 (6 bases). The V gene's germline CDR1 is SGHAT and CDR2 FQNNGV. This CDR3 is built from 15 residues. Trimming pared 5 bases from V and 5 bases from J, leaving 18 bases between. CDR3 protein: CASSLLSGAVYGYTF. The CDR3 DNA follows: TGTGCCAGCAGCCTCTTGTCAGGGGCGGTTTATGGCTACACCTTC. The complete variable domain, with remaining parts taken from reference TRBV11-2 and TRBJ1-2, reads EAGVAQSPRYKIIEKRQSVAFWCNPISGHATLYWYQQILGQGPKLLIQFQNNGVVDDSQLPKDRFSAERLKGVDSTLKIQPAKLEDSAVYLCASSLLSGAVYGYTFGSGTRLTVV.